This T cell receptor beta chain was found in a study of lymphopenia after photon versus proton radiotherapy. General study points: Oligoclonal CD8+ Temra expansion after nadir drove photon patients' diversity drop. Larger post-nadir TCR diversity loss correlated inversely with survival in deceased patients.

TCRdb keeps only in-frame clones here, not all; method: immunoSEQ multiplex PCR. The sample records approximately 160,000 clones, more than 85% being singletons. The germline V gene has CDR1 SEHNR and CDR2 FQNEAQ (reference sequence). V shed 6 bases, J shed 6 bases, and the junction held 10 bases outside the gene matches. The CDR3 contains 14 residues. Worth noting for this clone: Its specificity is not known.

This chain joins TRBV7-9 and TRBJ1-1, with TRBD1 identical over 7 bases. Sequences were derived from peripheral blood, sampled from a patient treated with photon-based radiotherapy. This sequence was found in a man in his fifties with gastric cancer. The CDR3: CASRSSGTAPEAFF. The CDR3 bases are TGTGCCAGCAGATCCTCCGGGACAGCCCCTGAAGCTTTCTTT.